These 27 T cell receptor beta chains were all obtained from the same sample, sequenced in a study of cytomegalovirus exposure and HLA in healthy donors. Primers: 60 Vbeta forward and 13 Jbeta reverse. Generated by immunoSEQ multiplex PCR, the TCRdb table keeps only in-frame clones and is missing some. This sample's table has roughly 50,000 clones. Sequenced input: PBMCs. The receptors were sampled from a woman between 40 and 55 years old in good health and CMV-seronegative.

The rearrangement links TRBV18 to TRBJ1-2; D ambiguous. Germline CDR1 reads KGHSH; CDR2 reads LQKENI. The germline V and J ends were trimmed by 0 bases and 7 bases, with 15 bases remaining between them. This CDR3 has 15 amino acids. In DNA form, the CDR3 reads TGTGCCAGCTCACCACCGGAGGGATCAGGCTTTGGCTACACCTTC. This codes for CASSPPEGSGFGYTF. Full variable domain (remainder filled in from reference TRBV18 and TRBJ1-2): NAGVMQNPRHLVRRRGQEARLRCSPMKGHSHVYWYRQLPEEGLKFMVYLQKENIIDESGMPKERFSAEFPKEGPSILRIQQVVRGDSAAYFCASSPPEGSGFGYTFGSGTRLTVV.

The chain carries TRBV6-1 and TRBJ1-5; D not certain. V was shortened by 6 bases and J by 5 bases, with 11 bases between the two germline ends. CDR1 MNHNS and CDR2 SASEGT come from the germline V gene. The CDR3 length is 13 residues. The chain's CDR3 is CASSPRVDQPQHF. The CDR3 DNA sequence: TGTGCCAGCAGCCCTCGGGTAGATCAGCCCCAGCATTTT.

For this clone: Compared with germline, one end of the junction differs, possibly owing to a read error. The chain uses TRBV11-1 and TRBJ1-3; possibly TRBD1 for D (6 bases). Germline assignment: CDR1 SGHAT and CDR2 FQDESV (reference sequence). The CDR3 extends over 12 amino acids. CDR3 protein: CASSFGEGQFHF. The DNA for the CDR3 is TGTGCCAGCAGCTTCGGGGAAGGACAGTTCCATTTT.

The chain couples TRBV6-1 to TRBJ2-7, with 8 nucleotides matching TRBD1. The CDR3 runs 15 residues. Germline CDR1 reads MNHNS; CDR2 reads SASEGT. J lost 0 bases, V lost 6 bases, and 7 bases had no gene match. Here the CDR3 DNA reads TGTGCCAGCAGCCCGAGACAGGGGAGCTCCTACGAGCAGTACTTC. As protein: CASSPRQGSSYEQYF.

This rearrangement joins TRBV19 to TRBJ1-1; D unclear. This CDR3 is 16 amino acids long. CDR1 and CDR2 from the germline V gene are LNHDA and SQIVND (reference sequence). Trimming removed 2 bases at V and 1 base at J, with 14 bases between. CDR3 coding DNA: TGTGCCAGTAGTATAAGAGGCAGACGTCCGAACACTGAAGCTTTCTTT. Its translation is CASSIRGRRPNTEAFF.

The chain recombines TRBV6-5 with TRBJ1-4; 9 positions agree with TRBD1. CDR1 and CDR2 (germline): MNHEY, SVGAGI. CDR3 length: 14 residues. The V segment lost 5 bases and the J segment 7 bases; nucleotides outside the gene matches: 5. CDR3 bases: TGTGCCAGCAGTGCGGACAGGGGAAGTGAAAAACTGTTTTTT. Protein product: CASSADRGSEKLFF.

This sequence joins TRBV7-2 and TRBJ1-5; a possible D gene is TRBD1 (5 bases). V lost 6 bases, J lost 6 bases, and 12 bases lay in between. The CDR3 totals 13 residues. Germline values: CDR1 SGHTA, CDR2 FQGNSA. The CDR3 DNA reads TGTGCCAGCAGTTCGCAGGGAGGTCAGCCCCAGCATTTT. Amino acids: CASSSQGGQPQHF.

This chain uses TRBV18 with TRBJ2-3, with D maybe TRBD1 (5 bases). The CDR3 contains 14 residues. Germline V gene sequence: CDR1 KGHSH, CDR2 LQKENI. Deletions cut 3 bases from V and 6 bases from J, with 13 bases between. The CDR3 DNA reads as TGTGCCAGCTCACCTGGGCAGGGTGGTGATACGCAGTATTTT. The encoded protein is CASSPGQGGDTQYF.

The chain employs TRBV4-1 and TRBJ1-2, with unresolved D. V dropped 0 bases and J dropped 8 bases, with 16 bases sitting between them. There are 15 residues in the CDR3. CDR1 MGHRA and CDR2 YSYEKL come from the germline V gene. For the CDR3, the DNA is TGCGCCAGCAGCCAAGATGCAGGAGGCACTCCCGGCTACACCTTC. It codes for CASSQDAGGTPGYTF.

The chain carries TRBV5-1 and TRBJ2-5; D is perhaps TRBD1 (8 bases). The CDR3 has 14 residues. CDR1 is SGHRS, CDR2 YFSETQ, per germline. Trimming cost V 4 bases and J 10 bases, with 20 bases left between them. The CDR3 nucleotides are TGCGCCAGCAGCCTCCTTGGACAGGGAGGGAACCAGTACTTC. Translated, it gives CASSLLGQGGNQYF. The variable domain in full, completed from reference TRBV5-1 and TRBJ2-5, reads KAGVTQTPRYLIKTRGQQVTLSCSPISGHRSVSWYQQTPGQGLQFLFEYFSETQRNKGNFPGRFSGRQFSNSRSEMNVSTLELGDSALYLCASSLLGQGGNQYFGPGTRLLVL.

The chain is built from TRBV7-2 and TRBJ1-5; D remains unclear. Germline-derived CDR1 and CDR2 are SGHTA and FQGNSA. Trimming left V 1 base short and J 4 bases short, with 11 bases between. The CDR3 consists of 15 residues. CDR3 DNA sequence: TGTGCCAGCAGCTTAGTTGGTGACAATAATCAGCCCCAGCATTTT. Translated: CASSLVGDNNQPQHF.

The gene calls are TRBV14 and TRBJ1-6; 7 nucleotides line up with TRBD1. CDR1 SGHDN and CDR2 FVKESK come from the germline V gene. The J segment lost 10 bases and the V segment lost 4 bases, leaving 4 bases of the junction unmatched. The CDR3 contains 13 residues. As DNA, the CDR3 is TGTGCCAGCAGCCGACAGGGAGGATCACCCCTCCACTTT. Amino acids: CASSRQGGSPLHF. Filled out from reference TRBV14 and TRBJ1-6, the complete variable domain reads EAGVTQFPSHSVIEKGQTVTLRCDPISGHDNLYWYRRVMGKEIKFLLHFVKESKQDESGMPNNRFLAERTGGTYSTLKVQPAELEDSGVYFCASSRQGGSPLHFGNGTRLTVT.

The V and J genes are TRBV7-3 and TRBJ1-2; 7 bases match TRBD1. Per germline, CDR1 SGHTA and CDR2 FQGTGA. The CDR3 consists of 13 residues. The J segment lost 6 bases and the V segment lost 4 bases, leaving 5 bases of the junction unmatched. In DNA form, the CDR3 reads TGTGCCAGCAGCTACGAAGGGGGCCATGGCTACACCTTC. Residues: CASSYEGGHGYTF.

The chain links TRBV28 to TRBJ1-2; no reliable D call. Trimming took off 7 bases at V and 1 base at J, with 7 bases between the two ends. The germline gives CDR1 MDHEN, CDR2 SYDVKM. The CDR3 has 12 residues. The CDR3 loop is CASNLSNYGYTF. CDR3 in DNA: TGTGCCAGCAATTTGAGTAACTATGGCTACACCTTC.

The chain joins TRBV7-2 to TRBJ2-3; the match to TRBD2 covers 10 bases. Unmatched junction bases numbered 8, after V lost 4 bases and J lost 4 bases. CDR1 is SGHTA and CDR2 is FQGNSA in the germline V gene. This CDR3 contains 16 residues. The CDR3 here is CASSSQPGLASDTQYF. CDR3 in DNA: TGTGCCAGCAGCTCACAGCCGGGACTAGCGTCAGATACGCAGTATTTT.

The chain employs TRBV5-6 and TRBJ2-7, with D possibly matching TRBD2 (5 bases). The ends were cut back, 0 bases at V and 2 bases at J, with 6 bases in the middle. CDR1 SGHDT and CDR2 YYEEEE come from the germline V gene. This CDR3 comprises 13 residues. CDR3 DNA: TGTGCCAGCAGCTTGGGGCGGGCCTACGAGCAGTACTTC. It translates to CASSLGRAYEQYF.

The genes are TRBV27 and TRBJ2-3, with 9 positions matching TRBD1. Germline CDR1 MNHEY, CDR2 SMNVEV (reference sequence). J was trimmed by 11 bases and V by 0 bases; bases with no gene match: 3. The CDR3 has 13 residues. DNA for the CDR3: TGTGCCAGCAGTTTATCGGGACAGGGTGTGCAGTATTTT. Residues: CASSLSGQGVQYF.

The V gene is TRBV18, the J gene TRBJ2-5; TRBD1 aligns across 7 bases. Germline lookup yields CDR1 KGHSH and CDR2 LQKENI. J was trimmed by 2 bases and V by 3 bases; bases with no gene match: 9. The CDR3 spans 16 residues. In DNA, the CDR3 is TGTGCCAGCTCACCGTCACAGGGGATGGGTCAAGAGACCCAGTACTTC. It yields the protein CASSPSQGMGQETQYF.

This CDR3 is CASRVSGGYNYEQYF. The CDR3 DNA reads as TGTGCCAGCAGAGTTAGCGGGGGCTATAACTACGAGCAGTACTTC. The chain joins TRBV27 to TRBJ2-7, with 9 bases lining up with TRBD2. CDR3 size: 15 residues. After removal of 6 bases from V and 3 bases from J, the junction contained 9 bases not matched to a gene. CDR1 is MNHEY, CDR2 SMNVEV, per germline (reference sequence).

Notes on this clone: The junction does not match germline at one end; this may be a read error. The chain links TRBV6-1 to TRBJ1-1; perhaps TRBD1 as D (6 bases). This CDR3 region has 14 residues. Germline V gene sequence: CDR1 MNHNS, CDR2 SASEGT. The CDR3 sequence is CASSESGQHTEDFF. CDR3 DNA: TGTGCCAGCAGTGAATCAGGACAGCACACTGAAGATTTCTTT.

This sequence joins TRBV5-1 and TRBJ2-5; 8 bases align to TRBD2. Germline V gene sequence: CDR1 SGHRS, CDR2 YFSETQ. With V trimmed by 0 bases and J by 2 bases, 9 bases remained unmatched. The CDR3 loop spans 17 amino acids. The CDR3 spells CASSLVGVAGRQETQYF. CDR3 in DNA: TGCGCCAGCAGCTTGGTTGGGGTAGCGGGGCGTCAAGAGACCCAGTACTTC.

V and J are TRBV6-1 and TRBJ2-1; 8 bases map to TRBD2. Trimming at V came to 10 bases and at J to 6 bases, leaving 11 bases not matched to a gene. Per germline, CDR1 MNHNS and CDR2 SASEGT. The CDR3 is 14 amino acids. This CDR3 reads CATSGGLPSNEQFF. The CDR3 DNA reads TGTGCCACCAGCGGGGGTCTTCCCTCCAATGAGCAGTTCTTC.

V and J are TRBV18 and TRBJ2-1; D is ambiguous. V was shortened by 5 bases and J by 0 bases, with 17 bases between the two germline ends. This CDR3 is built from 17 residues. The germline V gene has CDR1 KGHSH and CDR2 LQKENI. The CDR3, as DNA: TGTGCCAGCTCATCCGTATCCGTGAGGTCCTCCTACAATGAGCAGTTCTTC. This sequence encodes CASSSVSVRSSYNEQFF.

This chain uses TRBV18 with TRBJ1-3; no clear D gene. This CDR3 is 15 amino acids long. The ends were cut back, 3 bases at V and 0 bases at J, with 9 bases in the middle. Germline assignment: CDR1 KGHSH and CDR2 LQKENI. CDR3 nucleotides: TGTGCCAGCTCACCTGGACTGAACTCTGGAAACACCATATATTTT. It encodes CASSPGLNSGNTIYF.

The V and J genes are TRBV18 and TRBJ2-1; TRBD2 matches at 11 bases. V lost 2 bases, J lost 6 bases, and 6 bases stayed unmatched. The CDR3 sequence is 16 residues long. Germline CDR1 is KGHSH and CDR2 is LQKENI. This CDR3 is CASSPFFTSGSNEQFF. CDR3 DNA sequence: TGTGCCAGCTCACCATTTTTCACTAGCGGGAGCAATGAGCAGTTCTTC.

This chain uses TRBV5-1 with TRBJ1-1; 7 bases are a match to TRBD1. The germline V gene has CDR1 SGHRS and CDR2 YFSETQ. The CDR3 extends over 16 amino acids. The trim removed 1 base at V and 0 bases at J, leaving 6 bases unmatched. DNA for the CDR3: TGCGCCAGCAGCTTGTTGGGGACAGAGTTGAACACTGAAGCTTTCTTT. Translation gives CASSLLGTELNTEAFF.

CDR3 loop: CASSIGHLRYF. The CDR3, as DNA: TGTGCCAGTAGTATTGGGCACCTGAGGTACTTC. The V gene is TRBV19, the J gene TRBJ2-7; D not resolved. Trimming cost V 3 bases and J 12 bases, with 12 bases left between them. The germline gives CDR1 LNHDA, CDR2 SQIVND (reference sequence). The CDR3 is made up of 11 amino acids.